This T cell receptor (beta chain) derives from a study of T cells after yellow fever vaccination. Study-level findings and limits: Contaminating bulk clonotypes could be abundant in FACS-sorted repertoires. Reappearance after the booster was seen for most primary-vaccination clones, at about 95% CD4 and 75% to 90% CD8.

MiXCR was run by TCRdb on the 5' RACE reads, yielding one entry per CDR3 protein. Of hundreds of thousands of distinct CDR3 sequences in the sample, around 4% were seen once. This clonotype was found many times. The antigen remains undetermined. The germline V gene has CDR1 SGHRS and CDR2 YFSETQ. The V segment lost 2 bases and the J segment 4 bases; nucleotides outside the gene matches: 8. The CDR3 contains 15 residues. The specimen was PBMCs, collected on the day of the yellow fever booster vaccination. The receptor was derived from a man between 18 and 29 years old who received the YFV17D yellow fever vaccine. V gene TRBV5-1 combines with J gene TRBJ1-2, with TRBD1 matching 7 bases. Here the CDR3 reads CASSFRKTGSYGYTF. CDR3 DNA: TGCGCCAGCAGCTTTCGCAAGACAGGGTCCTATGGCTACACCTTC.